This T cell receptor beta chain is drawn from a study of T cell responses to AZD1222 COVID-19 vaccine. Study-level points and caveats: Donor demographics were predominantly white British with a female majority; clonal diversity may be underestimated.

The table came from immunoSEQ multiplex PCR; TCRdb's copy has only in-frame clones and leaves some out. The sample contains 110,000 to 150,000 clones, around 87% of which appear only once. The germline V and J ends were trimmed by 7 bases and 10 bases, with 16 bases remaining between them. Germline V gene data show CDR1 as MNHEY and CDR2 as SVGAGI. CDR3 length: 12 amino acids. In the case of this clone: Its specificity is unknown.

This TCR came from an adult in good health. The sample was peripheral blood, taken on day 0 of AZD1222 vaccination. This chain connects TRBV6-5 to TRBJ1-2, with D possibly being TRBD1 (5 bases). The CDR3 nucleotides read TGTGCCAGCACTCCCCTAGACAGAGACTACACCTTC. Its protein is CASTPLDRDYTF.